Shown below are 31 T cell receptor beta chains from a single sample sequenced in a study of blood T cell repertoires in COVID-19. Clones were read by immunoSEQ multiplex PCR, and TCRdb kept only the in-frame ones, dropping some. The table includes about 280,000 clones, approximately 83% detected once. Specimen: peripheral blood. These receptors originate from a woman aged 70 to 79 with acute or convalescent COVID-19.

The chain carries TRBV2 and TRBJ2-7; TRBD1 matches 8 bases. The junction had 6 bases not matched to a gene; V was cut back by 2 bases and J by 6 bases. The germline V gene encodes CDR1 SNHLY and CDR2 FYNNEI. The CDR3 length is 14 residues. The CDR3, as DNA: TGTGCCAGCAGTGAACGGGCCAGGGGGCTCGAGCAGTACTTC. This codes for CASSERARGLEQYF.

This clone was observed once. The chain employs TRBV28 and TRBJ1-2; 11 nucleotides align to TRBD1. The CDR3 is 17 residues long. Losses at the gene ends were 5 bases for V and 4 bases for J; bases not matched to a gene: 12. CDR1 is MDHEN and CDR2 is SYDVKM in the germline V gene. CDR3 region: CASSRPGQGVEVYGYTF. The CDR3, as DNA: TGTGCCAGCAGTCGTCCGGGACAGGGGGTAGAAGTCTATGGCTACACCTTC.

The chain is built from TRBV24-1 and TRBJ1-2, with D tentatively TRBD1 (6 bases). The CDR3 runs 14 residues. Germline CDR1 reads KGHDR; CDR2 reads SFDVKD. Trimming left V 7 bases short and J 6 bases short, with 17 bases between. The CDR3 DNA is TGTGCCACCAGAGGGGGGGGGTCCCTCGATGGCTACACCTTC. Protein: CATRGGGSLDGYTF.

J is TRBJ1-2 and V is TRBV6-5; possibly TRBD1 for D (6 bases). The V gene's germline CDR1 is MNHEY and CDR2 SVGAGI. The CDR3 totals 15 residues. V dropped 5 bases and J dropped 2 bases, with 15 bases sitting between them. The CDR3 loop is CASSRTGQLNYGYTF. Written as DNA, the CDR3 is TGTGCCAGCAGTCGTACCGGACAGCTCAACTATGGCTACACCTTC.

The gene calls are TRBV19 and TRBJ2-1; 9 bases are shared with TRBD1. Losses at the gene ends were 3 bases for V and 8 bases for J; bases not matched to a gene: 11. The germline gives CDR1 LNHDA, CDR2 SQIVND (reference sequence). This CDR3 comprises 16 residues. The CDR3 sequence is CASSMGRGQGFHEQFF. The DNA of the CDR3 is TGTGCCAGTAGTATGGGGAGGGGACAGGGATTTCATGAGCAGTTCTTC.

The chain joins TRBV5-1 to TRBJ1-3, with 8 bases identical to TRBD1. Germline CDR1 SGHRS, CDR2 YFSETQ. This CDR3 contains 15 residues. Trimming cost V 4 bases and J 2 bases; bases outside gene matches: 5. The CDR3 coding sequence is TGCGCCAGCAGCCCATCGACAGGGGCTGGAAACACCATATATTTT. Amino acids: CASSPSTGAGNTIYF.

The genes are TRBV7-8 and TRBJ1-3; no clear D. CDR1 is SGHVS, CDR2 FQNEAQ, per germline. The CDR3 totals 13 residues. Trimming took 4 bases from V and 4 from J, leaving 8 bases between them. DNA for the CDR3: TGTGCCAGCAGCTGGTCTATAGGAAACACCATATATTTT. This sequence encodes CASSWSIGNTIYF.

CDR3 protein: CASSSGRGRHRETQYF. The CDR3 bases are TGTGCCAGCAGCTCGGGGCGGGGGAGGCATCGGGAGACCCAGTACTTC. The gene calls are TRBV7-6 and TRBJ2-5; 7 bases are a match to TRBD2. The CDR3 has 16 amino acids. V trimming: 4 bases; J trimming: 5 bases; junction bases outside the gene matches: 13. The germline CDR1 and CDR2 sequences are SGHVS and FNYEAQ.

The rearrangement links TRBV6-5 to TRBJ2-4; D perhaps matches TRBD1 (5 bases). The ends were cut back, 6 bases at V and 14 bases at J, with 14 bases in the middle. The CDR3 runs to 11 residues. The germline V gene encodes CDR1 MNHEY and CDR2 SVGAGI. CDR3 sequence reads: CASRKGGAEYF. CDR3 nucleotide sequence: TGTGCCAGCAGGAAGGGTGGGGCCGAGTACTTC.

The chain is built from TRBV16 and TRBJ2-7; D is perhaps TRBD2 (6 bases). Between the trimmed V and J ends, which lost 4 bases and 7 bases, there was a span of 14 bases. This CDR3 contains 13 residues. Germline V gives CDR1 KGHSY, CDR2 FQNENV. The CDR3, as DNA: TGTGCCAGCAGCCTGTCCGGGAGCGGGGAGCAGTACTTC. It codes for CASSLSGSGEQYF.

The CDR3 DNA follows: TGTGCCAGCAGCCGTAGCGGGGGGGCAGAGACCCAGTACTTC. It codes for CASSRSGGAETQYF. The chain joins TRBV7-3 to TRBJ2-5; 11 bases line up with TRBD2. The V gene's germline CDR1 is SGHTA and CDR2 FQGTGA. The CDR3 sequence is 14 residues long. The J segment lost 4 bases and the V segment lost 5 bases, leaving 3 bases of the junction unmatched.

The CDR3 nucleotides are TGTGCCAGCAGCAACAGACTAGCGGGCCCCACAGATACGCAGTATTTT. It yields the protein CASSNRLAGPTDTQYF. V gene TRBV5-4 combines with J gene TRBJ2-3; 10 nucleotides align to TRBD2. V dropped 4 bases and J dropped 2; count of bases not matched to a gene: 7. From germline, CDR1 is SGHNT and CDR2 YYREEE (reference sequence). The CDR3 is made up of 16 amino acids.

This clone was picked up a small number of times. Here the CDR3 reads CASTGPRNYGYTF. Written as DNA, the CDR3 is TGTGCCAGCACAGGGCCTAGAAACTATGGCTACACCTTC. This chain connects TRBV2 to TRBJ1-2; D possibly corresponds to TRBD1 (5 bases). Per germline, CDR1 SNHLY and CDR2 FYNNEI. V dropped 7 bases and J dropped 2 bases, with 11 bases sitting between them. CDR3 size: 13 residues.

The chain has TRBV19 and TRBJ1-2; perhaps TRBD1 as D (5 bases). The CDR3 consists of 13 residues. CDR1 LNHDA and CDR2 SQIVND come from the germline V gene (reference sequence). Trimming left V 8 bases short and J 0 bases short, with 10 bases between. The chain's CDR3 is CASYSRANYGYTF. In nucleotides, the CDR3 is TGTGCCAGTTATTCCAGGGCTAACTATGGCTACACCTTC.

The chain uses TRBV7-9 and TRBJ2-1, with 9 bases lining up with TRBD2. Trimming at V came to 5 bases and at J to 1 base, leaving 6 bases not matched to a gene. The germline V gene has CDR1 SEHNR and CDR2 FQNEAQ (reference sequence). The CDR3 consists of 16 residues. The CDR3 DNA reads TGTGCCAGCAGCCCCCGACTAGCGGATTCCTACAATGAGCAGTTCTTC. Its protein is CASSPRLADSYNEQFF.

V gene TRBV6-4 combines with J gene TRBJ2-2; D call uncertain. Trimming left V 4 bases short and J 4 bases short, with 13 bases between. The CDR3 spans 15 residues. CDR1 and CDR2 from the germline V gene are MRHNA and SNTAGT. This CDR3 reads CASSAGSGSTGELFF. The CDR3 bases are TGTGCCAGCAGTGCAGGTTCAGGTAGCACCGGGGAGCTGTTTTTT.

The chain uses TRBV2 and TRBJ1-6; TRBD1 matches at 8 bases. The germline V gene has CDR1 SNHLY and CDR2 FYNNEI. CDR3 length: 15 residues. J gave up 13 bases and V 5 bases, and 13 bases lay outside the gene matches. CDR3 sequence: CASSFTGTGNYPLHF. DNA of the CDR3: TGTGCCAGCAGTTTTACCGGGACAGGCAACTATCCCCTCCACTTT. The variable domain in full, with the rest retrieved from reference TRBV2 and TRBJ1-6, is EPEVTQTPSHQVTQMGQEVILRCVPISNHLYFYWYRQILGQKVEFLVSFYNNEISEKSEIFDDQFSVERPDGSNFTLKIRSTKLEDSAMYFCASSFTGTGNYPLHFGNGTRLTVT.

CDR3 nucleotides: TGTGCCAGTAGTATAGCGGCCCACAGGGGACACACTGAAGCTTTCTTT. Its translation is CASSIAAHRGHTEAFF. The chain recombines TRBV19 with TRBJ1-1, with 7 bases matching TRBD1. V was pared by 1 base and J by 3 bases, with 8 bases of the junction left unmatched. Germline V gene sequence: CDR1 LNHDA, CDR2 SQIVND (reference sequence). This CDR3 region has 16 residues. Full variable domain (missing parts from reference TRBV19 and TRBJ1-1): DGGITQSPKYLFRKEGQNVTLSCEQNLNHDAMYWYRQDPGQGLRLIYYSQIVNDFQKGDIAEGYSVSREKKESFPLTVTSAQKNPTAFYLCASSIAAHRGHTEAFFGQGTRLTVV.

V usage is TRBV5-8 and J usage is TRBJ1-4; 10 positions agree with TRBD1. The CDR3 consists of 16 residues. Germline assignment: CDR1 SGHTS and CDR2 YDEGEE. The trim removed 3 bases at V and 6 bases at J, leaving 8 bases unmatched. The CDR3 nucleotides read TGTGCCAGCAGCTCCGCCGGGACAGGGGAGGATGAAAAACTGTTTTTT. It is translated as CASSSAGTGEDEKLFF.

The rearrangement links TRBV6-5 to TRBJ1-2, with TRBD1 as a possible D gene (6 bases). Trimming stripped 6 bases from V and 4 bases from J, with 15 bases between. Germline V CDR1 and CDR2: MNHEY, SVGAGI. The CDR3 covers 14 residues. The CDR3 sequence: CASSDLRGPYGYTF. The CDR3, as DNA: TGTGCCAGCAGCGATCTCAGGGGTCCCTATGGCTACACCTTC.

This clone was recorded only once. This rearrangement joins TRBV15 to TRBJ2-3; D ambiguous. V was trimmed by 0 bases and J by 2 bases, leaving 3 bases between them. Germline assignment: CDR1 LNHNV and CDR2 YYDKDF (reference sequence). The CDR3 covers 13 residues. The CDR3 region is CATSRDFTDTQYF. The CDR3 DNA is TGTGCCACCAGCAGAGACTTCACAGATACGCAGTATTTT.

V and J are TRBV24-1 and TRBJ2-1; a possible D gene is TRBD2 (5 bases). Trimming left V 9 bases short and J 6 bases short, with 11 bases between. This CDR3 contains 12 residues. The germline gives CDR1 KGHDR, CDR2 SFDVKD. CDR3 nucleotides: TGTGCCACCGGGAGTGGGCCCAATGAGCAGTTCTTC. Translating it yields CATGSGPNEQFF.

This clone was detected only a few times. CDR3 sequence (DNA): TGCGCCAGCAGCTTGGATTGGGGAGTCAATTCACCCCTCCACTTT. The encoded protein is CASSLDWGVNSPLHF. The chain links TRBV5-1 to TRBJ1-6, with D hard to call. V was pared by 0 bases and J by 7 bases, with 11 bases between. CDR1 and CDR2 (germline): SGHRS, YFSETQ. This CDR3 is built from 15 residues. The entire variable domain, with the rest obtained from reference TRBV5-1 and TRBJ1-6, is as follows: KAGVTQTPRYLIKTRGQQVTLSCSPISGHRSVSWYQQTPGQGLQFLFEYFSETQRNKGNFPGRFSGRQFSNSRSEMNVSTLELGDSALYLCASSLDWGVNSPLHFGNGTRLTVT.

A single count supports this clone. The chain joins TRBV21-1 to TRBJ2-6; the table's D call TRBD2 went unverified against the DNA. TRBV21-1 is termed a pseudogene. The CDR3 contains 20 residues. DNA of the CDR3: TGTGCCAGCAGCAAAGGGGAGGGGACATCCCAACGCTCTGGGGCCAACGTCCTGACTTTC. Translating it yields CASSKGEGTSQRSGANVLTF.

This chain joins TRBV6-5 and TRBJ1-2; perhaps TRBD1 as D (5 bases). CDR3 length: 14 amino acids. The germline gives CDR1 MNHEY, CDR2 SVGAGI. The V and J ends lost 6 bases and 5 bases respectively, with 16 bases between them. CDR3 DNA: TGTGCCAGCAGGACAGCCCTTTCGATTTATGGCTACACCTTC. Its protein product is CASRTALSIYGYTF.

The rearrangement uses TRBV7-9 and TRBJ1-2; possibly TRBD1 for D (6 bases). Germline V gene data show CDR1 as SEHNR and CDR2 as FQNEAQ (reference sequence). Trimming removed 5 bases at V and 4 bases at J, with 11 bases between. This CDR3 is 13 amino acids long. The CDR3 protein is CASSRTVGYGYTF. The CDR3 DNA reads as TGTGCCAGCAGCAGGACAGTCGGCTATGGCTACACCTTC.

With regard to this clone: The sample holds other DNA sequences that translate to the same CDR3. V usage is TRBV2 and J usage is TRBJ1-1; TRBD1 matches 9 bases. Germline assignment: CDR1 SNHLY and CDR2 FYNNEI. J gave up 4 bases and V 6 bases, and 0 bases lay outside the gene matches. The CDR3 runs 12 residues. In DNA form, the CDR3 reads TGTGCCAGCAGGACAGGGGGCACTGAAGCTTTCTTT. Translation gives CASRTGGTEAFF.

The chain links TRBV5-1 to TRBJ1-1; D is unclear. Trimming cost V 5 bases and J 8 bases, with 13 bases left between them. CDR3 length equals 12 residues. In germline, CDR1 is SGHRS, CDR2 YFSETQ. The CDR3, as DNA: TGCGCCAGCAGTGGGCAGGAATCCGAAGCTTTCTTT. Residues: CASSGQESEAFF.

With regard to this clone: The sample has other DNA sequences that encode this CDR3 too. This chain links TRBV2 with TRBJ2-7; 7 bases agree with TRBD1. The CDR3 is made up of 12 amino acids. Germline trimming cut 5 bases from V and 4 bases from J; bases unmatched to any gene: 2. Germline-derived CDR1 and CDR2 are SNHLY and FYNNEI. This chain's CDR3 is CASSRQGYEQYF. Written as DNA, the CDR3 is TGTGCCAGCAGTAGACAGGGTTACGAGCAGTACTTC.

This chain links TRBV7-2 with TRBJ1-6; 7 bases map to TRBD1. This CDR3 comprises 14 residues. With V trimmed by 5 bases and J by 7 bases, 5 bases remained unmatched. Per the germline V gene, CDR1 is SGHTA and CDR2 is FQGNSA. The CDR3 sequence: CASSQGQYNSPLHF. For the CDR3, the DNA is TGTGCCAGCAGCCAGGGACAGTACAATTCACCCCTCCACTTT. The full variable domain, with the rest looked up from reference TRBV7-2 and TRBJ1-6, is GAGVSQSPSNKVTEKGKDVELRCDPISGHTALYWYRQSLGQGLEFLIYFQGNSAPDKSGLPSDRFSAERTGGSVSTLTIQRTQQEDSAVYLCASSQGQYNSPLHFGNGTRLTVT.

The chain has TRBV6-5 and TRBJ2-1, with D unresolved. The CDR3 is 11 residues long. The germline V gene has CDR1 MNHEY and CDR2 SVGAGI. V was pared by 7 bases and J by 6 bases, with 7 bases between. The CDR3 reads CASTGSNEQFF. In DNA, the CDR3 is TGTGCCAGCACAGGTTCCAATGAGCAGTTCTTC.